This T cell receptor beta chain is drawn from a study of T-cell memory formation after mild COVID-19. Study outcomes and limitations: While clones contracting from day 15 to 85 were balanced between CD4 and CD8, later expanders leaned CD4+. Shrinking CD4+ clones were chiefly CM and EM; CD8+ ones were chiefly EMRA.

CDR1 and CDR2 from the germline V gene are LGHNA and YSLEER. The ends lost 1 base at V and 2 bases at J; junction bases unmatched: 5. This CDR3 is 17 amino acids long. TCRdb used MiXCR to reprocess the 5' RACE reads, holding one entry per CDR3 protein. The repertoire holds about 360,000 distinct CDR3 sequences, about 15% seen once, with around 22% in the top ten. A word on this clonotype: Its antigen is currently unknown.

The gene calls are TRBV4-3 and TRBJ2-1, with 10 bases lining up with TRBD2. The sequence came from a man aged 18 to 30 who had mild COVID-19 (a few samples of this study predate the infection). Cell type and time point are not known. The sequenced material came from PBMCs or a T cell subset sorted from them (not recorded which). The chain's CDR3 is CASSQGVAGGTYNEQFF. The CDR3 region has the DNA TGCGCCAGCAGCCAAGGTGTAGCGGGGGGAACCTACAATGAGCAGTTCTTC.